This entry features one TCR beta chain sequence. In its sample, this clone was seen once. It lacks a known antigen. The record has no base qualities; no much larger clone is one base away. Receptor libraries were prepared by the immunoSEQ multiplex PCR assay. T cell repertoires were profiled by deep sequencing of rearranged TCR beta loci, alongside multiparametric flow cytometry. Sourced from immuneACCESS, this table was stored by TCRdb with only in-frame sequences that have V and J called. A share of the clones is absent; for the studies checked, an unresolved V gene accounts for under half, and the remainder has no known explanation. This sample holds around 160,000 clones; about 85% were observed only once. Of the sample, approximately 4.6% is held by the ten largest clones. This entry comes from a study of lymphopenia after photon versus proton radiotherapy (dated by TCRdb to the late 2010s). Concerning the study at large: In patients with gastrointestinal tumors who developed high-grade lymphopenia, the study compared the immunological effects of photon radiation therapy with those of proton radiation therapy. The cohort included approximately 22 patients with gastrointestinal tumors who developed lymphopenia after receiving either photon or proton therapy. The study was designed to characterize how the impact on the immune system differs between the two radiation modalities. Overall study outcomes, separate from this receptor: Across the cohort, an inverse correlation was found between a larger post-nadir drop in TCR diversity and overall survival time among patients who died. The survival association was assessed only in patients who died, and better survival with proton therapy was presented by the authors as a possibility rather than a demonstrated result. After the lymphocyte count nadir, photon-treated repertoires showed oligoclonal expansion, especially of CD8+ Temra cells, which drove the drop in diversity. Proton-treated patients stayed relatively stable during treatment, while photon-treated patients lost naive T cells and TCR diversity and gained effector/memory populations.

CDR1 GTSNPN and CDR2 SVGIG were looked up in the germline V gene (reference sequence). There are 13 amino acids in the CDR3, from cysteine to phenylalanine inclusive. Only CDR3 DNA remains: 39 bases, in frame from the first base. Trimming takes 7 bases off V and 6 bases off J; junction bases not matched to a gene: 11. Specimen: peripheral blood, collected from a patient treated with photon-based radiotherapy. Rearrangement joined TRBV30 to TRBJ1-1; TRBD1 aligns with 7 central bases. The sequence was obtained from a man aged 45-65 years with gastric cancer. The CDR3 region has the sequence CASSLQGSSEAFF. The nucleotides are TGTGCCTCCTCGTTACAGGGGAGTTCTGAAGCTTTCTTT. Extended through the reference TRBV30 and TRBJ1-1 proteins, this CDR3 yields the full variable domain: SQTIHQWPATLVQPVGSPLSLECTVEGTSNPNLYWYRQAAGRGLQLLFYSVGIGQISSEVPQNLSASRPQDRQFILSSKKLLLSDSGFYLCASSLQGSSEAFFGQGTRLTVV.